These T cell receptor beta chains were read from a single sample in a study of blood T cell repertoires in COVID-19. The repertoire was sequenced with immunoSEQ multiplex PCR; TCRdb's copy has only in-frame clones and lacks some. The sample contains around 180,000 clones, 65% to 80% of which appear only once. The sequencing input was PBMCs or T cells enriched from blood (not recorded which). The source of these receptors is a woman in her forties or fifties with acute COVID-19. Each CDR3 is given with its conserved first and last residue. A D gene is named only where the DNA matches it firmly. Size tells how often a clone was seen (once, few, many) or the class of an expanded clone, and some rows leave it out.

TRBJ1-5,-,TRBV10-3,-,CAISESGAGNQPQHF,TGTGCCATCAGTGAGTCGGGGGCCGGCAATCAGCCCCAGCATTTT
TRBJ2-3,-,TRBV5-1,TRBD1,CASSEGQGWDTQYF,TGCGCCAGCAGCGAGGGACAGGGGTGGGATACGCAGTATTTT
TRBJ2-5,once,TRBV29-1,TRBD2,CSVGRGGQETQYF,TGCAGCGTTGGGCGGGGGGGCCAAGAGACCCAGTACTTC
TRBJ2-2,-,TRBV5-1,TRBD2,CASSRGTNFNTGELFF,TGCGCCAGCAGCCGTGGGACTAACTTTAACACCGGGGAGCTGTTTTTT
TRBJ1-1,-,TRBV28,-,CASSSRREFMNTEAFF,TGTGCCAGCAGTTCTAGGCGAGAGTTCATGAACACTGAAGCTTTCTTT
TRBJ1-4,-,TRBV18,-,CASSPDREKLFF,TGTGCCAGCTCACCCGACAGGGAAAAACTGTTTTTT
TRBJ2-2,-,TRBV7-9,-,CASSLDRNTGELFF,TGTGCCAGCAGCTTAGATAGGAACACCGGGGAGCTGTTTTTT
TRBJ2-4,few,TRBV19,-,CASSIPGNIQYF,TGTGCCAGTAGTATCCCAGGGAACATTCAGTACTTC
TRBJ2-2,-,TRBV7-8,-,CASSLGAAANTGELFF,TGTGCCAGCAGCTTAGGGGCAGCCGCGAACACCGGGGAGCTGTTTTTT
TRBJ2-3,-,TRBV7-9,TRBD2,CASSFRSSGGDTQYF,TGTGCCAGCAGCTTTCGGAGTAGCGGGGGTGATACGCAGTATTTT
TRBJ1-5,-,TRBV28,-,CASSFGGRKDQPQHF,TGTGCCAGCAGTTTCGGGGGGCGCAAGGATCAGCCCCAGCATTTT
TRBJ1-5,-,TRBV7-8,-,CASSLGFQQTQPQHF,TGTGCCAGCAGCTTAGGCTTCCAACAGACCCAGCCCCAGCATTTT
TRBJ1-4,-,TRBV28,TRBD1,CASSYPGQTFNEKLFF,TGTGCCAGCAGTTACCCGGGACAGACCTTTAATGAAAAACTGTTTTTT
TRBJ1-2,-,TRBV6-4,TRBD1,CASRAEQGANYGYTF,TGTGCCAGCAGAGCGGAACAGGGGGCAAACTATGGCTACACCTTC
TRBJ1-6,-,TRBV27,-,CASRRTGGSYNSPLHF,TGTGCCAGCAGGAGGACGGGGGGCTCCTATAATTCACCCCTCCACTTT
TRBJ1-5,-,TRBV7-2,-,CASSLNRLPNQPQHF,TGTGCCAGCAGCTTAAACAGGCTACCTAATCAGCCCCAGCATTTT
TRBJ2-5,-,TRBV7-9,TRBD2,CASSPTSGATGTQYF,TGTGCCAGCAGCCCCACTAGCGGGGCCACCGGGACCCAGTACTTC
TRBJ2-5,-,TRBV6-5,-,CASSLQGPTETQYF,TGTGCCAGCAGTTTACAGGGCCCCACGGAGACCCAGTACTTC
TRBJ1-4,-,TRBV28,TRBD1,CASSSAGTGGAKLFF,TGTGCCAGCAGTTCGGCCGGGACAGGGGGGGCAAAACTGTTTTTT
TRBJ2-2,-,TRBV25-1,TRBD1,CASGSIGTANTGELFF,TGTGCCAGCGGATCCATCGGGACAGCCAACACCGGGGAGCTGTTTTTT
TRBJ1-4,few,TRBV28,TRBD1,CASSRQGARENEKLFF,TGTGCCAGCAGTAGACAGGGGGCGCGAGAAAATGAAAAACTGTTTTTT
TRBJ1-4,-,TRBV19,-,CAMKLRETNEKLFF,TGTGCCATGAAGCTCCGGGAAACTAATGAAAAACTGTTTTTT
TRBJ2-6,-,TRBV5-5,TRBD2,CASSLAAGANVLTF,TGTGCCAGCAGCCTAGCGGCCGGGGCCAACGTCCTGACTTTC
TRBJ2-5,once,TRBV5-1,TRBD1,CASSTDRGQPEETQYF,TGCGCCAGCTCCACAGACAGGGGGCAGCCCGAAGAGACCCAGTACTTC
TRBJ1-2,-,TRBV4-1,-,CASSPPVTTAGYTF,TGCGCCAGCAGCCCCCCTGTCACAACCGCTGGCTACACCTTC
TRBJ2-1,-,TRBV20-1,-,CSASLLSSYNEQFF,TGCAGTGCTAGTCTCCTGAGCTCCTACAATGAGCAGTTCTTC
TRBJ1-2,few,TRBV19,-,CASRDRKANYGYTF,TGTGCCAGTAGGGACAGAAAGGCTAACTATGGCTACACCTTC
TRBJ1-5,few,TRBV3-1/TRBV3-2,-,CASSLWRDNQPQHF,TGTGCCAGCAGCCTATGGAGGGACAATCAGCCCCAGCATTTT
TRBJ1-1,few,TRBV5-1,-,CASRAAMNTEAFF,TGCGCCAGCAGGGCGGCGATGAACACTGAAGCTTTCTTT
TRBJ1-6,-,TRBV27,-,CASSEASSYNSPLHF,TGTGCCAGCAGTGAGGCCAGCTCCTATAATTCACCCCTCCACTTT
TRBJ1-6,-,TRBV28,-,CASSSGLMNSPLHF,TGTGCCAGCAGTTCTGGACTCATGAATTCACCCCTCCACTTT
TRBJ1-2,-,TRBV28,TRBD1,CASSLIGGHYGYTF,TGTGCCAGCAGTTTAATAGGGGGCCACTATGGCTACACCTTC
TRBJ2-5,-,TRBV5-1,-,CASSIGQLQETQYF,TGCGCCAGCAGCATAGGACAGTTACAAGAGACCCAGTACTTC
TRBJ1-6,few,TRBV7-9,-,CASSPVGVRGHSPLHF,TGTGCCAGCAGCCCGGTTGGGGTTAGGGGCCATTCACCCCTCCACTTT